Listed below are T cell receptor beta chains from one sample, sequenced in a study of blood T cell repertoires in COVID-19. Clones were read by immunoSEQ multiplex PCR, and TCRdb kept only the in-frame ones, dropping some. The sample contains 200,000 to 300,000 clones, about 90% of which appear only once. The specimen was PBMCs or T cells enriched from blood (not recorded which). The receptors originated from a woman younger than 45 with acute COVID-19. The CDR3 runs from the conserved cysteine through the conserved F or W. D genes are given only for firm matches. Clone size appears in some rows only: once, few, many, or a class for an expanded clone.

len: 13
abundance: -
d_gene: -
v_gene: TRBV10-1
j_gene: TRBJ2-1
CDR3nt: TGCGCCAGCAGCCGGGACTTCTCCAATGAGCAGTTCTTC
CDR3aa: CASSRDFSNEQFF

len: 13
abundance: -
d_gene: TRBD1
v_gene: TRBV12-3/TRBV12-4
j_gene: TRBJ1-5
CDR3nt: TGTGCCAGCAACCAGGGGGGAACGGCGCCCCAGCATTTT
CDR3aa: CASNQGGTAPQHF

len: 14
abundance: -
d_gene: TRBD1
v_gene: TRBV5-1
j_gene: TRBJ2-3
CDR3nt: TGCGCCAGCAGCTTGGGGACAGGGGATGATACGCAGTATTTT
CDR3aa: CASSLGTGDDTQYF

len: 15
abundance: few
d_gene: TRBD1
v_gene: TRBV7-2
j_gene: TRBJ2-7
CDR3nt: TGTGCCAGCAGCTTAGTGGGACAGAGCTCCTACGAGCAGTACTTC
CDR3aa: CASSLVGQSSYEQYF

len: 14
abundance: -
d_gene: -
v_gene: TRBV30
j_gene: TRBJ1-6
CDR3nt: TGTGCCTGGAGCAAGGGGCTCTTGGGTTCACCCCTCCACTTT
CDR3aa: CAWSKGLLGSPLHF

len: 16
abundance: -
d_gene: -
v_gene: TRBV28
j_gene: TRBJ1-4
CDR3nt: TGTGCCAGCAGTTTAGTGGGGACTGGGTTCCCCGAAAAACTGTTTTTT
CDR3aa: CASSLVGTGFPEKLFF

len: 13
abundance: -
d_gene: -
v_gene: TRBV12-3/TRBV12-4
j_gene: TRBJ1-1
CDR3nt: TGTGCCAGCAGCTCTCTTAATTTCGGTGAAGCTTTCTTT
CDR3aa: CASSSLNFGEAFF

len: 19
abundance: -
d_gene: -
v_gene: TRBV5-4
j_gene: TRBJ1-6
CDR3nt: TGTGCCAGCAGCTTGGTGTCGGGTGGAATCAGGACTTTGAGTTCACCCCTCCACTTT
CDR3aa: CASSLVSGGIRTLSSPLHF

len: 15
abundance: -
d_gene: -
v_gene: TRBV7-2
j_gene: TRBJ1-1
CDR3nt: TGTGCCAGCAGCTTAAGGGAGGCCGCGCCATTTGAAGCTTTCTTT
CDR3aa: CASSLREAAPFEAFF

len: 13
abundance: -
d_gene: -
v_gene: TRBV27
j_gene: TRBJ1-5
CDR3nt: TGTGCCAGCAGTTTAGAGCGAAATCAGCCCCAGCATTTT
CDR3aa: CASSLERNQPQHF

len: 14
abundance: -
d_gene: TRBD2
v_gene: TRBV5-4
j_gene: TRBJ2-1
CDR3nt: TGTGCCAGCAGCACCGGGGGGAGGAGCGATGAGCAGTTCTTC
CDR3aa: CASSTGGRSDEQFF

len: 16
abundance: -
d_gene: TRBD1
v_gene: TRBV19
j_gene: TRBJ1-5
CDR3nt: TGTGCCAGTAGTAGAGGGGACAGGACTTCCGATCAGCCCCAGCATTTT
CDR3aa: CASSRGDRTSDQPQHF

len: 15
abundance: -
d_gene: TRBD2
v_gene: TRBV5-1
j_gene: TRBJ2-7
CDR3nt: TGCGCCAGCAGCATGATAAGCGGGGCAGGCTACGAGCAGTACTTC
CDR3aa: CASSMISGAGYEQYF

len: 16
abundance: -
d_gene: -
v_gene: TRBV19
j_gene: TRBJ2-2
CDR3nt: TGTGCCAGTAGTCTTAGGGGGGGTACTAGCACCGGGGAGCTGTTTTTT
CDR3aa: CASSLRGGTSTGELFF

len: 16
abundance: -
d_gene: TRBD1
v_gene: TRBV3-1/TRBV3-2
j_gene: TRBJ1-6
CDR3nt: TGTGCCAGCAGCCAAGCTCTAACAGGGGGATATTCACCCCTCCACTTT
CDR3aa: CASSQALTGGYSPLHF

len: 14
abundance: -
d_gene: TRBD1
v_gene: TRBV6-2/TRBV6-3
j_gene: TRBJ1-6
CDR3nt: TGTGCCAGCACCCCGGACAGGGAGAATTCACCCCTCCACTTT
CDR3aa: CASTPDRENSPLHF

len: 16
abundance: -
d_gene: -
v_gene: TRBV5-5
j_gene: TRBJ1-1
CDR3nt: TGTGCCAGCAGCCGATCTCAGGACTCTGGCGGGATTGAAGCTTTCTTT
CDR3aa: CASSRSQDSGGIEAFF

len: 15
abundance: -
d_gene: -
v_gene: TRBV28
j_gene: TRBJ1-4
CDR3nt: TGTGCCAGCAGTCCTAGAATGGGGGGGAATGAAAAACTGTTTTTT
CDR3aa: CASSPRMGGNEKLFF

len: 14
abundance: once
d_gene: -
v_gene: TRBV2
j_gene: TRBJ1-2
CDR3nt: TGTGCCAGCAGTGAGGGGAGGAACCACTATGGCTACACCTTC
CDR3aa: CASSEGRNHYGYTF

len: 14
abundance: once
d_gene: -
v_gene: TRBV7-2
j_gene: TRBJ1-4
CDR3nt: TGTGCCAGCAGCTTACCCGGGAACCGTGAAAAACTGTTTTTT
CDR3aa: CASSLPGNREKLFF

len: 14
abundance: -
d_gene: -
v_gene: TRBV19
j_gene: TRBJ1-2
CDR3nt: TGTGCCAGTTCCCAGGGAGGGATCTTTTATGGCTACACCTTC
CDR3aa: CASSQGGIFYGYTF

len: 14
abundance: -
d_gene: -
v_gene: TRBV6-5
j_gene: TRBJ1-5
CDR3nt: TGTGCCAGCAGCCCCGGGAGTCAAAATCAGCCCCAGCATTTT
CDR3aa: CASSPGSQNQPQHF

len: 16
abundance: -
d_gene: -
v_gene: TRBV5-1
j_gene: TRBJ2-7
CDR3nt: TGCGCCAGCAGCTTCCGTCCGGGACAAACAACCTACGAGCAGTACTTC
CDR3aa: CASSFRPGQTTYEQYF

len: 15
abundance: -
d_gene: -
v_gene: TRBV5-1
j_gene: TRBJ2-7
CDR3nt: TGCGCCAGCAGCTTGGCACTAACCTCCTCCTACGAGCAGTACTTC
CDR3aa: CASSLALTSSYEQYF

len: 14
abundance: -
d_gene: TRBD1
v_gene: TRBV2
j_gene: TRBJ1-2
CDR3nt: TGTGCCAGCCCCGATCCGGGACAGGGAAAAGGCTACACCTTC
CDR3aa: CASPDPGQGKGYTF

len: 14
abundance: -
d_gene: -
v_gene: TRBV19
j_gene: TRBJ1-3
CDR3nt: TGTGCCAGTAGTCGCCGGGGCTCTGGAAACACCATATATTTT
CDR3aa: CASSRRGSGNTIYF

len: 15
abundance: -
d_gene: TRBD1
v_gene: TRBV27
j_gene: TRBJ1-4
CDR3nt: TGTGCCAGCAGCCTAAGACAGGGTTGGAACGAAAAACTGTTTTTT
CDR3aa: CASSLRQGWNEKLFF

len: 12
abundance: -
d_gene: -
v_gene: TRBV7-6
j_gene: TRBJ1-4
CDR3nt: TGTGCCAGCAGCTTCCCAAATGAAAAACTGTTTTTT
CDR3aa: CASSFPNEKLFF

len: 13
abundance: -
d_gene: TRBD1
v_gene: TRBV19
j_gene: TRBJ1-2
CDR3nt: TGTGCCACACACTCGGGACAGGGTTTCGGCTACACCTTC
CDR3aa: CATHSGQGFGYTF

len: 17
abundance: -
d_gene: TRBD2
v_gene: TRBV28
j_gene: TRBJ2-1
CDR3nt: TGTGCCAGCAGTGCCACCCACCAGCGGGGGAGGAGCAATGAGCAGTTCTTC
CDR3aa: CASSATHQRGRSNEQFF

len: 12
abundance: -
d_gene: -
v_gene: TRBV7-2
j_gene: TRBJ2-7
CDR3nt: TGTGCCAGCAGCTTATTCGTCCGCGAGCAGTACTTC
CDR3aa: CASSLFVREQYF

len: 15
abundance: -
d_gene: TRBD1
v_gene: TRBV25-1
j_gene: TRBJ1-2
CDR3nt: TGTGCCAGCAGTGAATCGACAGGGATGAACTATGGCTACACCTTC
CDR3aa: CASSESTGMNYGYTF

len: 12
abundance: -
d_gene: -
v_gene: TRBV11-3
j_gene: TRBJ2-1
CDR3nt: TGTGCCAGCAGCTTCTCCGACAGGGAGCAGTTCTTC
CDR3aa: CASSFSDREQFF

len: 13
abundance: -
d_gene: TRBD2
v_gene: TRBV25-1
j_gene: TRBJ2-3
CDR3nt: TGTGCCACCTGCTGGGGGGGAACAGATACGCAGTATTTT
CDR3aa: CATCWGGTDTQYF

len: 11
abundance: -
d_gene: -
v_gene: TRBV30
j_gene: TRBJ1-1
CDR3nt: TGTGCCTTTCGGGTGAACACTGAAGCTTTCTTT
CDR3aa: CAFRVNTEAFF

len: 14
abundance: -
d_gene: -
v_gene: TRBV30
j_gene: TRBJ2-5
CDR3nt: TGTGCCTGGAGTCCGGCTAGTAATCAAGAGACCCAGTACTTC
CDR3aa: CAWSPASNQETQYF

len: 15
abundance: -
d_gene: -
v_gene: TRBV7-9
j_gene: TRBJ1-1
CDR3nt: TGTGCCAGCAGCTTAGGGGGGGACTTGAACACTGAAGCTTTCTTT
CDR3aa: CASSLGGDLNTEAFF

len: 14
abundance: -
d_gene: -
v_gene: TRBV25-1
j_gene: TRBJ1-4
CDR3nt: TGTGCCAGCAGTGAATTTGGGCAAAATGAAAAACTGTTTTTT
CDR3aa: CASSEFGQNEKLFF

len: 14
abundance: -
d_gene: -
v_gene: TRBV20-1
j_gene: TRBJ2-7
CDR3nt: TGCAGTGCTAGTAACAGGGTCTCCTCCTACGAGCAGTACTTC
CDR3aa: CSASNRVSSYEQYF

len: 13
abundance: -
d_gene: -
v_gene: TRBV19
j_gene: TRBJ2-1
CDR3nt: TGTGCCAGTAGCCAGTACGGGTACAATGAGCAGTTCTTC
CDR3aa: CASSQYGYNEQFF

len: 15
abundance: few
d_gene: TRBD1
v_gene: TRBV14
j_gene: TRBJ1-2
CDR3nt: TGTGCCAGCAGCCAAGGGACAGGGCTTAACTATGGCTACACCTTC
CDR3aa: CASSQGTGLNYGYTF

len: 13
abundance: -
d_gene: -
v_gene: TRBV10-2
j_gene: TRBJ1-2
CDR3nt: TGCGCCAGCAGCCCCAGGGGAGACTATGGCTACACCTTC
CDR3aa: CASSPRGDYGYTF

len: 14
abundance: -
d_gene: -
v_gene: TRBV7-9
j_gene: TRBJ2-7
CDR3nt: TGTGCCAGCAGCTCTCGGGGGGCCCCCAACGAGCAGTACTTC
CDR3aa: CASSSRGAPNEQYF

len: 15
abundance: -
d_gene: -
v_gene: TRBV10-3
j_gene: TRBJ1-1
CDR3nt: TGTGCCATCAGTAGGGGGACAAACATGAACACTGAAGCTTTCTTT
CDR3aa: CAISRGTNMNTEAFF

len: 15
abundance: -
d_gene: -
v_gene: TRBV9
j_gene: TRBJ2-1
CDR3nt: TGTGCCAGCAGCAACCAGGGGCCCTCCTACAATGAGCAGTTCTTC
CDR3aa: CASSNQGPSYNEQFF

len: 15
abundance: -
d_gene: -
v_gene: TRBV14
j_gene: TRBJ1-4
CDR3nt: TGTGCCAGCAGCCGGGATCAGGGGCAGTGGGAAAAACTGTTTTTT
CDR3aa: CASSRDQGQWEKLFF

len: 12
abundance: -
d_gene: -
v_gene: TRBV9
j_gene: TRBJ1-1
CDR3nt: TGTGCCAGCAGCGCCCCCAGTCCTGAAGCTTTCTTT
CDR3aa: CASSAPSPEAFF

len: 14
abundance: -
d_gene: -
v_gene: TRBV7-9
j_gene: TRBJ1-5
CDR3nt: TGTGCCAGCAGCTTAGAACAGGTTGGGGAGCCCCAGCATTTT
CDR3aa: CASSLEQVGEPQHF

len: 12
abundance: -
d_gene: -
v_gene: TRBV7-2
j_gene: TRBJ2-7
CDR3nt: TGTGCCAGCAGCTTATCAACCTACGAGCAGTACTTC
CDR3aa: CASSLSTYEQYF

len: 15
abundance: -
d_gene: -
v_gene: TRBV5-1
j_gene: TRBJ2-1
CDR3nt: TGCGCCAGCAGCCAAACCCTTAGGGGGGGTAATGAGCAGTTCTTC
CDR3aa: CASSQTLRGGNEQFF

len: 15
abundance: -
d_gene: TRBD1
v_gene: TRBV6-1
j_gene: TRBJ2-5
CDR3nt: TGTGCCAGCAGTGAAGGGACAGGGGGCGGCGAGACCCAGTACTTC
CDR3aa: CASSEGTGGGETQYF

len: 14
abundance: few
d_gene: TRBD1
v_gene: TRBV19
j_gene: TRBJ2-7
CDR3nt: TGTGCCAGTAGTACCCCCGGACAGGCGTACGAGCAGTACTTC
CDR3aa: CASSTPGQAYEQYF

len: 13
abundance: -
d_gene: -
v_gene: TRBV5-1
j_gene: TRBJ2-1
CDR3nt: TGCGCCAGCAGCTACCAGGGTTACAATGAGCAGTTCTTC
CDR3aa: CASSYQGYNEQFF

len: 14
abundance: -
d_gene: TRBD1
v_gene: TRBV25-1
j_gene: TRBJ1-4
CDR3nt: TGTGCCAGCAGTCCGTCAGGGGGGAGTGAAAAACTGTTTTTT
CDR3aa: CASSPSGGSEKLFF

len: 17
abundance: -
d_gene: TRBD1
v_gene: TRBV3-1/TRBV3-2
j_gene: TRBJ1-5
CDR3nt: TGTGCCAGCAGCATCGGGACAGGGCTAAATAGCAATCAGCCCCAGCATTTT
CDR3aa: CASSIGTGLNSNQPQHF

len: 12
abundance: -
d_gene: -
v_gene: TRBV29-1
j_gene: TRBJ1-1
CDR3nt: TGCAGCGCTCATCAGGGGCCCACTGAAGCTTTCTTT
CDR3aa: CSAHQGPTEAFF

len: 13
abundance: -
d_gene: -
v_gene: TRBV19
j_gene: TRBJ2-1
CDR3nt: TGTGCCAGTAGTATCGGGGGATACAATGAGCAGTTCTTC
CDR3aa: CASSIGGYNEQFF